This T cell receptor beta chain emerged from a study of blood T cell repertoires in COVID-19. This CDR3 contains 15 residues. V was clipped by 6 bases and J by 2 bases; unmatched bases: 4. Looked up from germline, CDR1 is SEHNR and CDR2 is FQNEAQ (reference sequence). TCRdb's table, derived via immunoSEQ multiplex PCR, lists solely in-frame clones and lacks some. The data contain about 240,000 clones, approximately 80% of them singletons. This chain links TRBV7-9 with TRBJ2-1; 10 bases align to TRBD2. The material sequenced was peripheral blood. This receptor was obtained from a woman aged 18-29 years with acute or convalescent COVID-19. The DNA for the CDR3 is TGTGCCAGCAGTTCTAGCGGGGGCCCCTACAATGAGCAGTTCTTC. It yields the protein CASSSSGGPYNEQFF.